The following is a TCR beta chain sequence with its context. The data originate from a study of blood T cell repertoires in COVID-19. While infection was still active, Seattle patients were enrolled and then followed longitudinally. V was cut by 7 bases and J by 5 bases, with 21 bases left in between. The CDR3 consists of 15 residues. The germline V gene has CDR1 MDHEN and CDR2 SYDVKM. The protocol was immunoSEQ multiplex PCR, while the TCRdb copy is restricted to in-frame clones and leaves out a portion. The data hold about 250,000 clones, with more than 75% observed a single time. The chain links TRBV28 to TRBJ2-7; D is perhaps TRBD2 (6 bases). The sequencing input was peripheral blood. The sequence was collected from a woman aged 80 or older with COVID-19, enrolled during active disease. The CDR3 DNA is TGTGCCAGCAAATCGGGCGGAGGGAACCTTAACGAGCAGTACGTC. It codes for CASKSGGGNLNEQYV.